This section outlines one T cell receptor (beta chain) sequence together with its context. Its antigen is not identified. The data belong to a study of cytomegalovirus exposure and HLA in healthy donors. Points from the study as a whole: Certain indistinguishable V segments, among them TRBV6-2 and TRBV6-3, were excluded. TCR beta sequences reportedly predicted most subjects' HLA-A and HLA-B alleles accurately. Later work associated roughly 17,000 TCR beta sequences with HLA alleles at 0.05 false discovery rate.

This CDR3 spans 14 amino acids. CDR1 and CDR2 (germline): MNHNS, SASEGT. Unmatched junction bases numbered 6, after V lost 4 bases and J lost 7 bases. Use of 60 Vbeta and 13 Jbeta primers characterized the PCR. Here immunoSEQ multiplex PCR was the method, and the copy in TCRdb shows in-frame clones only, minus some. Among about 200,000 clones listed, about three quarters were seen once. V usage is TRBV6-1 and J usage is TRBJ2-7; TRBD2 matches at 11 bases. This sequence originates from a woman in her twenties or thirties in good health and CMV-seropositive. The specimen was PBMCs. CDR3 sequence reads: CASSVAGGPREQYF. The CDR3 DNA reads TGTGCCAGCAGTGTAGCGGGAGGGCCAAGGGAGCAGTACTTC.